One TCR beta chain is described in this entry. Deletions cut 3 bases from V and 1 base from J, with 5 bases between. In germline, CDR1 is SGDLS, CDR2 YYNGEE. The CDR3 is 13 amino acids. Libraries were prepared by immunoSEQ multiplex PCR; TCRdb keeps only in-frame clonotypes and omits some of them. The top ten hold roughly a fifth of the sample, which has around 29,000 clones, around 80% seen once. The data belong to a study of control samples from healthy donors and cancer patients. The sequence was obtained from a man aged 55 to 70 with head and neck cancer. Source material: PBMCs. The gene calls are TRBV9 and TRBJ1-3, with unresolved D. Here the CDR3 DNA reads TGTGCCAGCAGCGGAAGGTCTGGAAACACCATATATTTT. Translating it yields CASSGRSGNTIYF.